This T cell receptor beta chain emerged from a study of blood T cell repertoires in COVID-19. Clones were read by immunoSEQ multiplex PCR, and TCRdb kept only the in-frame ones, dropping some. In the table there are 240,000 or so clones, roughly 76% of which are singletons. CDR3 length equals 15 residues. Trimming shortened V by 3 bases and J by 0 bases, and 9 bases separated the two germline ends. CDR1 and CDR2 (germline): KGHSH, LQKENI. Source material: peripheral blood. The TCR sequence derives from a woman aged 80 or over with COVID-19, enrolled during active disease. J is TRBJ1-5 and V is TRBV18; a weak D match, TRBD1 (5 bases). The CDR3 sequence is CASSPRQNSNQPQHF. Here the CDR3 DNA reads TGTGCCAGCTCACCCCGACAGAATAGCAATCAGCCCCAGCATTTT.